The entry below gives a single TCR beta chain sequence along with its context. Antigen unknown. This CDR3 is 14 amino acids long. CDR1 is MNHNS, CDR2 SASEGT, per germline. Between the trimmed V and J ends, which lost 2 bases and 4 bases, there was a span of 8 bases. This entry comes from a study of metastatic and nonmetastatic thyroid tumors. Points from the study as a whole: In both blood and tumor samples, TCR beta diversity was reported significantly higher for malignant than benign nodules.

Patients were all untreated before their thyroid surgery. Per the original methods: Between-group CDR3 differences, defined by clinicopathological status, yielded a distant-metastasis classifier for papillary thyroid cancer. From the PCR reads, TCRdb re-called clones with MiXCR. TCRdb assigned the V and J calls; the authors' analysis was not used. In the table there are some 11,000 clones, roughly 21% of which are singletons. This clonotype was sampled from a female donor with papillary thyroid cancer or a benign thyroid nodule (not recorded which). Some clones in this sample may be carry-over from other donors' samples. The rearrangement uses TRBV6-1 and TRBJ1-4; unclear D gene. Sequencing was done on a sample of adjacent normal tissue. This CDR3 reads CASSELGSNEKLFF. Written as DNA, the CDR3 is TGTGCCAGCAGTGAACTTGGGAGTAATGAAAAACTGTTTTTT.